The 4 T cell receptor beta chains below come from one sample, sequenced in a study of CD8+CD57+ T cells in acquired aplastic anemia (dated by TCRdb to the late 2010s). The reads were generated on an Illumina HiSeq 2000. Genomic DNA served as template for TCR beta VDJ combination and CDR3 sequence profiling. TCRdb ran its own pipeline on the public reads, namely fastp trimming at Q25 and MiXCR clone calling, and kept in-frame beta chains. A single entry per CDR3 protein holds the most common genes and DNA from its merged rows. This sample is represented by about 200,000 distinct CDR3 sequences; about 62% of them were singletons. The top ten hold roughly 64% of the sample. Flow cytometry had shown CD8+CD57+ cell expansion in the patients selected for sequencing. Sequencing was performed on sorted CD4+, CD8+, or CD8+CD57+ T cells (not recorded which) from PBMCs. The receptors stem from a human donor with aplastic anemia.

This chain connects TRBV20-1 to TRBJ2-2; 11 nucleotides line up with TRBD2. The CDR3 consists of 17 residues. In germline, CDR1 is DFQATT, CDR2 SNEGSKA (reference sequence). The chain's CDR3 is CSAGSASGGMNTGELFF. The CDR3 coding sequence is TGCAGCGCGGGAAGTGCTAGCGGGGGGATGAACACCGGGGAGCTGTTTTTT.

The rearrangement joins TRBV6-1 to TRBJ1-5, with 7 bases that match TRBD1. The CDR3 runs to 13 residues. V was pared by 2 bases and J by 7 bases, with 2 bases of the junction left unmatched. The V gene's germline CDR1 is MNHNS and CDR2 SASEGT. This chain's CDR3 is CASSELQGQPQHF. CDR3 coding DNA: TGTGCCAGCAGTGAATTACAGGGGCAGCCCCAGCATTTT.

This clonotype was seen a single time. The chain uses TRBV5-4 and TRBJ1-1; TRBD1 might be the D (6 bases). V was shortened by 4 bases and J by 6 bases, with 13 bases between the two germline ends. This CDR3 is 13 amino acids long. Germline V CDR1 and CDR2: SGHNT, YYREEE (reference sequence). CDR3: CASSTYRVAEAFF. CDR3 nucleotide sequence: TGTGCCAGCAGCACCTACAGGGTCGCTGAAGCTTTCTTT.

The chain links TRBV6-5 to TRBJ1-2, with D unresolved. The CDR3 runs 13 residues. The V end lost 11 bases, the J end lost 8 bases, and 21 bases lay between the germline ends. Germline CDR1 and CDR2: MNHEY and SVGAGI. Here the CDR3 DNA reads TGTGCCGCCCGCCGGGCAGGCACAGCGGGCTACACCTTC. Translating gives CAARRAGTAGYTF.